This T cell receptor beta chain came from a study of CD8 T cells in ankylosing spondylitis. Study conclusions and caveats: In ankylosing spondylitis blood, a motif of seven to nine highly homologous TCR beta variants appeared characteristic.

TCRdb used MiXCR to reprocess the 5' RACE reads, holding one entry per CDR3 protein. Here the sample spans a few hundred thousand distinct CDR3 sequences, 20% to 25% being singletons. This clonotype has more than one count but fewer than ten. The target antigen is unknown. The CDR3 contains 13 residues. The germline gives CDR1 LGHNA, CDR2 YNFKEQ. J gave up 7 bases and V 4 bases, and 2 bases lay outside the gene matches. The source is a male donor with ankylosing spondylitis. The sample taken for sequencing was blood, either unsorted or a sorted T cell fraction (not recorded which). The chain joins TRBV4-2 to TRBJ1-3; 9 nucleotides agree with TRBD1. As DNA, the CDR3 is TGTGCCAGCAGCCCCGGGACAGGGAACACCATATATTTT. Its protein product is CASSPGTGNTIYF.